This T cell receptor (beta chain) was identified in a study of CXCR3-negative and CXCR3-positive naive CD8 T cells. Study-wide results and caveats: More hydrophobic TRB CDR3s were found in CXCR3-positive naive cells than in CXCR3-negative naive cells.

The TRB libraries of cDNA were built by UMI-labeled 5' RACE. TCRdb re-called the 5' RACE reads; one entry per CDR3 protein, DNA not given. In all, the sample yields 150,000 to 170,000 distinct CDR3 sequences. About this clonotype: Its antigen is as yet unknown.

In germline, CDR1 is MGHRA, CDR2 YSYEKL. This CDR3 region has 16 residues. Sorting yielded triplicates of 300,000 cells for each CD8+ T cell subset. This TCR was sampled from a human donor in good health. Some clones in this sample may be carry-over from other donors' samples. The sequenced sample was naive CXCR3+ CD8+ T cells from blood. The subset here: CD45RO-CCR7+CD27+CD95- naive CD8+ T cells expressing CXCR3 (TNR3+). The V gene is TRBV4-1, the J gene TRBJ2-7. CDR3 protein: CASSQSAPGATYEQYF.